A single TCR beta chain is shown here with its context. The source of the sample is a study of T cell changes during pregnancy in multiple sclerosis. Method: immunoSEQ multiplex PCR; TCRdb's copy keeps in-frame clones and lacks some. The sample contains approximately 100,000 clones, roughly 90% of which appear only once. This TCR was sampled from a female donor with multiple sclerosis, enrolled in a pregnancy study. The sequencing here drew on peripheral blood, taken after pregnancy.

The CDR3 region has the DNA TGTGCCAGCAGTTTTTACGAGGGCTACGAGCAGTACTTC. Residues: CASSFYEGYEQYF. The chain combines TRBV28 with TRBJ2-7, with a tentative D call TRBD2 (5 bases). V shed 3 bases and J shed 3 bases, with 9 bases lying between them. The CDR3 extends over 13 amino acids. The V gene's germline CDR1 is MDHEN and CDR2 SYDVKM.